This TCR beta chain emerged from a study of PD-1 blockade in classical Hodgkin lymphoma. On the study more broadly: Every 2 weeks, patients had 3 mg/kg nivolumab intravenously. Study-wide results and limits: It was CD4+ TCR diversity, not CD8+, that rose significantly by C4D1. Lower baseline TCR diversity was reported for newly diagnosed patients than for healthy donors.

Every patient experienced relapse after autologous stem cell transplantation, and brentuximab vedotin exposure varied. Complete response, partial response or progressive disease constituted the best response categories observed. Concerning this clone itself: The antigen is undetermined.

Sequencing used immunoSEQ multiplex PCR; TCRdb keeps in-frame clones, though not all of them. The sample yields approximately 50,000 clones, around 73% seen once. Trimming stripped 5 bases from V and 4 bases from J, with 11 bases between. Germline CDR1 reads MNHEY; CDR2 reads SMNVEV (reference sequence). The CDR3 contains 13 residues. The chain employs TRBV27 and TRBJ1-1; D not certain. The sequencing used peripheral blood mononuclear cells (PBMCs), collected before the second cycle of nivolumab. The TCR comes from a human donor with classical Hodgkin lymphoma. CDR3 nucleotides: TGTGCCAGCAGTCCTAATCTGGTCACTGAAGCTTTCTTT. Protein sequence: CASSPNLVTEAFF.